The text below deals with one TCR beta chain. The data were taken from a study of beta chain features in type 1 diabetes. The entirety of the isolated RNA underwent reverse transcription, so expressed TCRB transcripts were sequenced. Repertoires were generated with immunoSEQ multiplex PCR, while TCRdb's copy carries only in-frame clones and drops some. The sample has approximately 400,000 clones; approximately 15% are singletons. Trimming removed 1 base at V and 6 bases at J, with 10 bases between. Per the germline V gene, CDR1 is SEHNR and CDR2 is FQNEAQ (reference sequence). The CDR3 loop spans 13 amino acids.

The V and J genes are TRBV7-9 and TRBJ2-7; D unclear. The receptor's source is a woman aged 18 to 35 in good health. Sequenced sample: naive CD4+ T cells from blood. The CDR3 protein is CASSLGSHREQYF. The CDR3 DNA sequence: TGTGCCAGCAGCTTAGGCAGTCACCGCGAGCAGTACTTC.